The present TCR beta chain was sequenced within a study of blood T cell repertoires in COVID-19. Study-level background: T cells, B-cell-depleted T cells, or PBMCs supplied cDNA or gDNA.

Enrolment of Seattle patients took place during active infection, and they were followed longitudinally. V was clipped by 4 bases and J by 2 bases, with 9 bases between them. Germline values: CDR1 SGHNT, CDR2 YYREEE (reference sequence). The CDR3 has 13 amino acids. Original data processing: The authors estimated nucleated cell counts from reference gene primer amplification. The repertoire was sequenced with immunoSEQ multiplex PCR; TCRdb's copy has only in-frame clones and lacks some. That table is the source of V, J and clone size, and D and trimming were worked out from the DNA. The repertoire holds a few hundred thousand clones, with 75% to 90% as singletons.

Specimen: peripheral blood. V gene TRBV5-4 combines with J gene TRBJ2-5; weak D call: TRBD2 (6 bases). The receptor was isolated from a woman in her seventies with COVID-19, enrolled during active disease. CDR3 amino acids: CASSAGLQETQYF. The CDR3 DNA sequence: TGTGCCAGCAGCGCCGGACTACAAGAGACCCAGTACTTC. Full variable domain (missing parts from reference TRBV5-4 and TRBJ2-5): ETGVTQSPTHLIKTRGQQVTLRCSSQSGHNTVSWYQQALGQGPQFIFQYYREEENGRGNFPPRFSGLQFPNYSSELNVNALELDDSALYLCASSAGLQETQYFGPGTRLLVL.